This T cell receptor beta chain came from a study of T cell clonality in common variable immunodeficiency. The study's findings and limits: Fewer deletions and N-nucleotide insertions were reportedly seen in common variable immunodeficiency TCR beta sequences. Repertoire-complication correlations in CVID were limited by patient heterogeneity.

V was trimmed by 5 bases and J by 6 bases, leaving 14 bases between them. Germline V gives CDR1 MNHEY, CDR2 SVGEGT. The CDR3 sequence is 13 residues long. This table comes from immunoSEQ multiplex PCR, and its TCRdb copy is limited to in-frame clones, with some not included. Sampling found around 40,000 clones, none seen once. Blood samples were heparinized, roughly 5 to 8 ml per donor. This clone was seen more than once but under ten times. Its specificity is not known. The read ends 3 residues before the CDR3 terminus; that terminus is restored from the germline J gene. This sequence originates from a human donor with common variable immunodeficiency. The material sequenced was peripheral blood mononuclear cells. This chain connects TRBV6-2 or TRBV6-3 to TRBJ2-7; D unclear. The CDR3 sequence is CASSPGPASEQYF. Partial CDR3 DNA: TGTGCCAGCAGTCCAGGCCCAGCTTCCGAG.